The 25 T cell receptor beta chains reported below all come from one sample, sequenced in a study of spatial heterogeneity in lung cancer. TCRdb independently ran MiXCR on the 5' RACE reads; one entry per CDR3 protein. The repertoire includes about 7,500 distinct CDR3 sequences, around 3.6% of them detected once, and 20% to 30% sits in the top ten. Time point here: sample taken at primary tumor resection. No cells were sorted before sequencing. The whole RNA sequenced was extracted from tumor, nontumor lung or frozen PBMC. This sample comprised normal lung tissue next to the tumor, obtained at surgery. All receptors derive from a female donor with early-stage non-small cell lung cancer.

This clonotype was observed many times. A library made for alpha chains picked up this beta chain off target, so its size means little. This chain joins TRBV7-2 and TRBJ2-7; the match to TRBD2 covers 12 bases. Germline V gene lookup returns CDR1 SGHTA and CDR2 FQGNSA. Losses at the gene ends were 7 bases for V and 2 bases for J; bases not matched to a gene: 9. CDR3 size: 16 residues. The CDR3 protein is CASTVTSGGRTYEQYF. The DNA for the CDR3 is TGTGCCAGCACCGTGACTAGCGGGGGAAGGACCTACGAGCAGTACTTC.

The sample holds many counts of this clonotype. This beta chain was picked up by a library intended for alpha chains and is off target, so its count carries little meaning. The chain joins TRBV28 to TRBJ2-5, with 11 bases identical to TRBD1. The CDR3 consists of 19 residues. Germline V CDR1 and CDR2: MDHEN, SYDVKM. V shed 4 bases, J shed 1 base, and the junction held 14 bases outside the gene matches. The CDR3 sequence is CASSYPGQGAVRVQETQYF. In DNA, the CDR3 is TGTGCCAGCAGTTACCCTGGACAGGGGGCCGTACGGGTCCAAGAGACCCAGTACTTC.

In the case of this clonotype: This clone may be a read error of a much larger clone one base away. This beta chain represents an off-target read in a library built for alpha chains; its size is of limited meaning. The chain uses TRBV6-2 or TRBV6-3 and TRBJ2-7; weak D call: TRBD1 (7 bases). Germline V gene lookup returns CDR1 MNHEY and CDR2 SVGEGT. CDR3 length: 14 residues. CDR3 sequence (DNA): TGTGTCAGCATTGGGGGGACAGCCAACTACGAGCAGTACTTC. Protein: CVSIGGTANYEQYF.

This clonotype has a count of ten or more. The library was designed around alpha chains, so this beta chain is a stray read whose abundance carries little weight. The genes are TRBV7-3 and TRBJ1-5; D remains unclear. V lost 1 base to trimming and J lost 4 bases, with 5 bases between them. The CDR3 sequence is 13 residues long. Germline V gene data show CDR1 as SGHTA and CDR2 as FQGTGA. The CDR3 DNA sequence: TGTGCCAGCAGCTTAAGGGCTAATCAGCCCCAGCATTTT. This translates into CASSLRANQPQHF.

With regard to this clonotype: Because the library targeted alpha chains, this beta chain is an off-target read whose size means little. The chain combines TRBV3-2 with TRBJ2-7; the tabulated D call, TRBD2, remains unverified against the DNA. TRBV3-2 is an annotated pseudogene. The CDR3 extends over 16 amino acids. CDR3 coding DNA: TGTGCCAGCAGCCAAGTACAAGCGGGGGGGCTAGGCGAGCAGTACTTC. This encodes CASSQVQAGGLGEQYF.

There are many counts of this clonotype. In a library made to pick up alpha chains, this beta chain is a stray read with a size that means little. The chain is built from TRBV3-1 and TRBJ1-1, with TRBD1 matching 8 bases. The CDR3 sequence is 14 residues long. Germline CDR1 and CDR2: LGHDT and YNNKEL (reference sequence). The V gene end was trimmed by 5 bases and the J gene end by 6 bases; junction bases not matched to a gene: 8. The CDR3 protein is CASSVRTGIAEAFF. In nucleotides, the CDR3 is TGTGCCAGCAGCGTACGGACAGGGATAGCTGAAGCTTTCTTT.

This clonotype was recorded many times. Found in a library prepared for alpha chains, this beta chain is an off-target read, and its abundance has little meaning. This chain uses TRBV4-3 with TRBJ1-1, with 8 nucleotides matching TRBD1. CDR3 length equals 14 residues. With V trimmed by 5 bases and J by 2 bases, 4 bases remained unmatched. Germline values: CDR1 LGHNA, CDR2 YSLEER. The chain's CDR3 is CASSFDRGNTEAFF. CDR3 nucleotides: TGCGCCAGCAGCTTTGACAGGGGAAACACTGAAGCTTTCTTT.

This clonotype was detected many times. Because the library targeted alpha chains, this beta chain is an off-target read whose size means little. The gene calls are TRBV27 and TRBJ2-3; no definite D call. The V and J ends lost 10 bases and 8 bases respectively, with 13 bases between them. Germline values: CDR1 MNHEY, CDR2 SMNVEV (reference sequence). CDR3 size: 11 residues. The CDR3 DNA reads TGTGCCACCACCAGACTGGGTACGCAGTATTTT. This encodes CATTRLGTQYF.

This clonotype appeared many times. As an off-target read in a library built for alpha chains, this beta chain has a frequency of little significance. The rearrangement joins TRBV2 to TRBJ1-5, with no clear D. Trimming removed 4 bases at V and 4 bases at J, with 8 bases between. Germline CDR1 and CDR2: SNHLY and FYNNEI. There are 13 residues in the CDR3. CDR3 sequence: CASSGSLNQPQHF. CDR3 nucleotide sequence: TGTGCCAGCAGTGGATCACTGAATCAGCCCCAGCATTTT.

By share, this clonotype counts as medium-sized. With the library built for alpha chains, this beta chain is off target and its frequency is not meaningful. The CDR3 protein is CASSLGTGTSGQETQYF. CDR3 coding DNA: TGTGCCAGCAGCTTGGGAACCGGGACTAGCGGACAAGAGACCCAGTACTTC. V gene TRBV5-4 combines with J gene TRBJ2-5; TRBD2 agrees at 11 bases. After removal of 0 bases from V and 2 bases from J, the junction contained 6 bases not matched to a gene. The CDR3 loop spans 17 amino acids. The germline V gene encodes CDR1 SGHNT and CDR2 YYREEE (reference sequence). The full variable domain, completed using reference TRBV5-4 and TRBJ2-5, is ETGVTQSPTHLIKTRGQQVTLRCSSQSGHNTVSWYQQALGQGPQFIFQYYREEENGRGNFPPRFSGLQFPNYSSELNVNALELDDSALYLCASSLGTGTSGQETQYFGPGTRLLVL.

This clonotype is labeled as medium-sized. This beta chain turned up in a library designed for alpha chains; as an off-target read, its abundance says little. V gene TRBV7-7 combines with J gene TRBJ2-5; 8 nucleotides match TRBD1. Trimming cost V 5 bases and J 2 bases; bases outside gene matches: 7. Per the germline V gene, CDR1 is SSHAT and CDR2 is FNYEAQ (reference sequence). The CDR3 contains 15 residues. Here the CDR3 reads CASSQDRAAQETQYF. The DNA of the CDR3 is TGTGCCAGCAGCCAGGACAGGGCGGCGCAAGAGACCCAGTACTTC.

This clonotype was observed at least ten times. One junction end disagrees with the germline gene, perhaps due to a read error. Because this beta chain is a stray read in a library intended to capture alpha chains, its abundance should not be given much weight. The CDR3 is CASTLSVMDTEAFF. The CDR3 DNA reads as TGTGCCAGCACCTTATCCGTGATGGACACTGAAGCTTTCTTT. The chain employs TRBV7-2 and TRBJ1-1; D is undetermined. The CDR3 has 14 residues. Germline V gene data show CDR1 as SGHTA and CDR2 as FQGNSA.

This clonotype was picked up many times. This beta chain lies outside the target of a library built for alpha chains; its clone size means little. This rearrangement joins TRBV4-2 to TRBJ1-3; no clear D. The CDR3 contains 13 residues. Per the germline V gene, CDR1 is LGHNA and CDR2 is YNFKEQ. Trimming removed 2 bases at V and 8 bases at J, with 10 bases between. CDR3 DNA sequence: TGTGCCAGCAGCCAATCTACACGGGACACCATATATTTT. Residues: CASSQSTRDTIYF.

By frequency in the sample, this clonotype is large. This beta chain is an off-target read within a library intended for alpha chains, so its frequency means little. Written as DNA, the CDR3 is TGTGCCAGCAGTGAAAGTTGGGACCACACAGATACGCAGTATTTT. Amino acid sequence: CASSESWDHTDTQYF. The J gene is TRBJ2-3, the V gene TRBV6-1; D could derive from TRBD1 or TRBD2 (5 bases each). The CDR3 runs to 15 residues. Between the trimmed V and J ends, which lost 2 bases and 2 bases, there was a span of 11 bases. CDR1 is MNHNS, CDR2 SASEGT, per germline.

In this sample, this clonotype turned up many times. This beta chain represents an off-target read in a library built for alpha chains; its size is of limited meaning. V gene TRBV9 combines with J gene TRBJ1-2; no clear D. Germline values: CDR1 SGDLS, CDR2 YYNGEE. The CDR3 length is 15 residues. V was clipped by 3 bases and J by 3 bases, with 15 bases between them. In DNA form, the CDR3 reads TGTGCCAGCAGCGACCCCCCGGGAGTCGACTATGGCTACACCTTC. It codes for CASSDPPGVDYGYTF.

This clonotype was seen ten or more times. This beta chain is a stray read from a library made for alpha chains; its abundance is not meaningful. The chain joins TRBV29-1 to TRBJ1-5; D call uncertain. Germline V lookup: CDR1 SQVTM, CDR2 ANQGSEA. This CDR3 has 12 amino acids. V was cut by 1 base and J by 7 bases, with 8 bases left in between. The CDR3: CSVEGAGQPQHF. DNA of the CDR3: TGCAGCGTTGAAGGGGCGGGCCAGCCCCAGCATTTT.

In its sample, this clonotype was seen many times. Found in a library prepared for alpha chains, this beta chain is an off-target read, and its abundance has little meaning. The chain couples TRBV20-1 to TRBJ1-1; TRBD1 matches at 9 bases. The junction had 3 bases not matched to a gene; V was cut back by 0 bases and J by 10 bases. From germline, CDR1 is DFQATT and CDR2 SNEGSKA (reference sequence). The CDR3 length is 12 residues. The CDR3: CSAREGQGRAFF. The CDR3 coding sequence is TGCAGTGCTAGAGAAGGACAGGGGCGAGCTTTCTTT.

This clonotype was seen repeatedly, ten times or more. For a library built for alpha chains, this beta chain is a stray read; little rests on its size. The chain carries TRBV6-2 or TRBV6-3 and TRBJ2-1, with 7 bases lining up with TRBD1. V lost 7 bases and J lost 7; bases outside the gene matches: 19. The CDR3 extends over 17 amino acids. CDR1 is MNHEY, CDR2 SVGEGT, per germline. The CDR3 loop reads CASTPPGTAQKGNEQFF. CDR3 DNA sequence: TGTGCCAGCACCCCCCCCGGGACAGCACAAAAGGGGAATGAGCAGTTCTTC.

This clonotype was seen repeatedly, ten times or more. Because this beta chain is a stray read in a library intended to capture alpha chains, its abundance should not be given much weight. The J gene is TRBJ1-6, the V gene TRBV5-1; weak D call: TRBD1 (5 bases). CDR1 is SGHRS and CDR2 is YFSETQ in the germline V gene. The CDR3 consists of 17 residues. V lost 0 bases and J 10 bases, leaving 20 bases between the germline ends. The CDR3 region is CASSLEGTRQGGSPLHF. The CDR3 coding sequence is TGCGCCAGCAGCTTGGAGGGTACCCGGCAGGGTGGATCACCCCTCCACTTT.

By proportion, this clonotype is medium-sized. The library was designed around alpha chains, so this beta chain is a stray read whose abundance carries little weight. The V call is TRBV28, the J call TRBJ1-4, with D possibly matching TRBD1 (6 bases). V lost 6 bases and J lost 12, with 23 bases in between. This CDR3 region has 15 residues. Germline V gives CDR1 MDHEN, CDR2 SYDVKM. The CDR3 bases are TGTGCCAGCAGGGTTCCGGGACAAGGCCCTTTGGAACTGTTTTTT. Translation: CASRVPGQGPLELFF.

In its sample, this clonotype was seen many times. Within a library made for alpha chains, this beta chain is off target, and its count is uninformative. J is TRBJ2-1 and V is TRBV14; 9 positions agree with TRBD1. Trimming at V came to 4 bases and at J to 4 bases, leaving 5 bases not matched to a gene. The germline V gene encodes CDR1 SGHDN and CDR2 FVKESK. The CDR3 runs 15 residues. CDR3 sequence reads: CASSPGDRAYNEQFF. Written as DNA, the CDR3 is TGTGCCAGCAGCCCCGGGGACAGGGCTTACAATGAGCAGTTCTTC.

In its sample, this clonotype was seen many times. The library was built for alpha chains, so this beta chain is an off-target read and its size means little. The chain employs TRBV6-2 or TRBV6-3 and TRBJ2-1; maybe TRBD1 (6 bases). Germline lookup yields CDR1 MNHEY and CDR2 SVGEGT. The CDR3 runs 12 residues. V shed 7 bases and J shed 2 bases, with 6 bases lying between them. CDR3 residues: CASKGAYNEQFF. CDR3 coding DNA: TGTGCCAGCAAGGGGGCCTACAATGAGCAGTTCTTC.

By share, this clonotype ranks as medium-sized. This beta chain represents an off-target read in a library built for alpha chains; its size is of limited meaning. V is TRBV11-1 and J is TRBJ1-1; D is uncertain. The germline V gene has CDR1 SGHAT and CDR2 FQDESV (reference sequence). Trimming removed 2 bases from V and 5 bases from J, with 18 bases in between. This CDR3 is built from 16 residues. CDR3 residues: CASSLKLGTRGTEAFF. The CDR3 bases are TGTGCCAGCAGCTTAAAACTCGGTACCCGAGGAACTGAAGCTTTCTTT.

There are many counts of this clonotype. As an off-target read in a library built for alpha chains, this beta chain has a frequency of little significance. The chain uses TRBV2 and TRBJ2-7, with TRBD2 as a possible D gene (5 bases). The CDR3 has 15 amino acids. Per germline, CDR1 SNHLY and CDR2 FYNNEI. V lost 8 bases to trimming and J lost 0 bases, with 17 bases between them. The CDR3 loop reads CASAREGSVSYEQYF. The CDR3 bases are TGTGCCAGCGCGAGGGAAGGGAGCGTCTCCTACGAGCAGTACTTC.

As regards this clonotype: Found in a library prepared for alpha chains, this beta chain is an off-target read, and its abundance has little meaning. The chain employs TRBV30 and TRBJ1-2; 7 nucleotides agree with TRBD1. The V and J ends lost 3 bases and 5 bases, in that order; junction bases with no gene match: 12. The V gene's germline CDR1 is GTSNPN and CDR2 SVGIG (reference sequence). The CDR3 totals 15 residues. The CDR3 DNA is TGTGCCTGGAGGGTTGTTGGGACAGCTACTTATGGCTACACCTTC. Its translation: CAWRVVGTATYGYTF.